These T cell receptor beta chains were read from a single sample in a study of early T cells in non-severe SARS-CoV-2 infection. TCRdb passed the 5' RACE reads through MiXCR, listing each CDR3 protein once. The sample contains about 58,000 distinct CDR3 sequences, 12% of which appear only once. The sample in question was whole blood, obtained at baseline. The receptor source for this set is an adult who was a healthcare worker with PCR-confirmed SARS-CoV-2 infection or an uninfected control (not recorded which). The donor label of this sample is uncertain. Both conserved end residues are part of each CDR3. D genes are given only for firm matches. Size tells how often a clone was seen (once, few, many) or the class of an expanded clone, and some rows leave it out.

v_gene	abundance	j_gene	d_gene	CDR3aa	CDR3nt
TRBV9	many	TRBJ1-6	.	CASSVFSGPLHF	TGTGCCAGCAGCGTATTTTCCGGGCCCCTCCACTTT
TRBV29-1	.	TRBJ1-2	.	CSVKTGNYGYTF	TGCAGCGTCAAGACAGGAAACTATGGCTACACCTTC
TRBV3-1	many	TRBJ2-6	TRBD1	CASSLGQGSSGANVLTF	TGTGCCAGCAGCCTGGGACAGGGGAGCTCTGGGGCCAACGTCCTGACTTTC
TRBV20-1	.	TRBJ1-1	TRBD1	CSARDMTGNGNTEAFF	TGCAGTGCTAGAGATATGACAGGGAATGGGAACACTGAAGCTTTCTTT
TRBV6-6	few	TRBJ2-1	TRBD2	CASSYPSGSYNEQFF	TGTGCCAGCAGTTACCCTAGCGGATCCTACAATGAGCAGTTCTTC
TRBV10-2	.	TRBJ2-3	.	CASSQQDSSTDTQCF	TGCGCCAGCAGTCAACAAGACAGCAGCACAGATACGCAGTGTTTT
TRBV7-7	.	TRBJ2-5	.	CASSPQGIQETQYF	TGTGCCAGCAGCCCCCAGGGAATCCAAGAGACCCAGTACTTC
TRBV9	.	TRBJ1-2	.	CASSSGHLYGYTF	TGTGCCAGCAGCTCCGGACATCTCTATGGCTACACCTTC
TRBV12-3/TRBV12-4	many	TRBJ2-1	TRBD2	CASSLKRGSYNEQFF	TGTGCCAGCAGTTTAAAGCGGGGATCCTACAATGAGCAGTTCTTC
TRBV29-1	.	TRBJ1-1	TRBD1	CSVVTGGLNTEAFF	TGCAGCGTTGTGACAGGGGGTTTGAACACTGAAGCTTTCTTT
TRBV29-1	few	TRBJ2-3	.	CSARAVGADTQYF	TGCAGCGCTAGAGCGGTTGGGGCAGATACGCAGTATTTT
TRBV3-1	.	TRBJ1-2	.	CASSQVMGTNYGYTF	TGTGCCAGCAGCCAAGTCATGGGTACTAACTATGGCTACACCTTC
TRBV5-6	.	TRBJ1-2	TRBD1	CASSLGQDLSSYTF	TGTGCCAGCAGTCTTGGACAGGACCTCTCGAGCTACACCTTC
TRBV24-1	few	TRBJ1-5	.	CATSDSGGHQPQHF	TGTGCCACCAGTGACTCGGGGGGGCATCAGCCCCAGCATTTT
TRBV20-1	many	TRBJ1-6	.	CSARDTGFLNSYNSPLHF	TGCAGTGCTAGAGATACGGGTTTCCTGAACTCCTATAATTCACCCCTCCACTTT
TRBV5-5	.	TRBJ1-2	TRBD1	CASRSDRGNYGYTF	TGTGCCAGCAGGTCCGACAGGGGGAACTATGGCTACACCTTC
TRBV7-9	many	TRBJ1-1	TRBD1	CASSLGQGSYILPEAFF	TGTGCCAGCAGCTTGGGACAGGGTTCCTACATTCTACCGGAAGCTTTCTTT
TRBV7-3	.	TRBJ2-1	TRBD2	CASSSLAGEQFF	TGTGCCAGCAGCTCGTTAGCGGGTGAGCAGTTCTTC
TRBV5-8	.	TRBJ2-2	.	CASTLRPGELFF	TGTGCCAGCACATTAAGGCCCGGGGAGCTGTTTTTT
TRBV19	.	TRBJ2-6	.	CASSMVRGKSRSGANVLTF	TGTGCCAGTAGTATGGTAAGGGGGAAAAGCCGTTCTGGGGCCAACGTCCTGACTTTC
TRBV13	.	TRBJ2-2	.	CASSSTVLGVAGTNTGELFF	TGTGCCAGCAGCTCAACCGTTTTGGGGGTGGCAGGGACGAACACCGGGGAGCTGTTTTTT
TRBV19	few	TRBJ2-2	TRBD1	CASRKTGGTGELFF	TGTGCCAGTAGGAAAACAGGGGGAACCGGGGAGCTGTTTTTT
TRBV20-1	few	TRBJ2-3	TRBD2	CSAARAGETDTQYF	TGCAGTGCTGCCAGGGCGGGGGAAACAGATACGCAGTATTTT
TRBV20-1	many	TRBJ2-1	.	CSAREARGGQFF	TGCAGTGCTAGAGAAGCGAGAGGAGGGCAGTTCTTC
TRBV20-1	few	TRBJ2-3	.	CSARIGLSRTDTQYF	TGCAGTGCTAGGATAGGACTATCACGCACAGATACGCAGTATTTT
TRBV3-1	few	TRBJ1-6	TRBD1	CASSPRTGNSPLHF	TGTGCCAGCAGCCCTAGGACAGGGAATTCACCCCTCCACTTT
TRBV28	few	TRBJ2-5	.	CASSPHSPIQPGWKETQYF	TGTGCCAGCAGTCCTCACAGCCCCATACAGCCTGGGTGGAAAGAGACCCAGTACTTC
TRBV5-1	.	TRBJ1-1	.	CASSLRQTRNTEAFF	TGCGCCAGCAGCTTGAGGCAGACCAGGAACACTGAAGCTTTCTTT
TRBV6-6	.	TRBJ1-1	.	CASSPNPASATEAFF	TGTGCCAGCAGTCCGAACCCGGCCAGCGCGACTGAAGCTTTCTTT
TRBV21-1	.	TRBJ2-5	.	CASSKGADNQETQYF	TGTGCCAGCAGCAAAGGAGCTGACAATCAAGAGACCCAGTACTTC
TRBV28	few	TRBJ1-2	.	CASIFRVGYGYTF	TGTGCCAGCATCTTCAGGGTGGGATATGGCTACACCTTC
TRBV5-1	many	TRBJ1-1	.	CASSLDSFVNTEAFF	TGCGCCAGCAGCTTGGACAGTTTTGTGAACACTGAAGCTTTCTTT
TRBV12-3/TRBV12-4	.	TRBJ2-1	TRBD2	CASMPRGGHSSYNEQFF	TGTGCCAGCATGCCACGGGGAGGGCATAGCTCCTACAATGAGCAGTTCTTC
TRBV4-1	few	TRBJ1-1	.	CASSQGLLVTEAFF	TGCGCCAGCAGCCAAGGTTTATTGGTCACTGAAGCTTTCTTT
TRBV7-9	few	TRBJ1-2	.	CASSLQGDYGYTF	TGTGCCAGCAGCTTACAGGGAGACTATGGCTACACCTTC
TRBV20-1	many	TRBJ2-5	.	CSARDSGQETQYF	TGCAGTGCTAGAGATTCGGGTCAAGAGACCCAGTACTTC
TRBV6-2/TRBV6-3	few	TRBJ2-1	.	CASSATTSIEQFF	TGTGCCAGCAGTGCCACCACCTCCATTGAGCAGTTCTTC
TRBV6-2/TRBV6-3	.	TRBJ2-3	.	CASSQNRIGADTQYF	TGTGCCAGCAGTCAAAACCGGATCGGGGCAGATACGCAGTATTTT
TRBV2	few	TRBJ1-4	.	CASREQAKGVKLFF	TGTGCCAGCAGGGAACAGGCAAAGGGGGTAAAACTGTTTTTT